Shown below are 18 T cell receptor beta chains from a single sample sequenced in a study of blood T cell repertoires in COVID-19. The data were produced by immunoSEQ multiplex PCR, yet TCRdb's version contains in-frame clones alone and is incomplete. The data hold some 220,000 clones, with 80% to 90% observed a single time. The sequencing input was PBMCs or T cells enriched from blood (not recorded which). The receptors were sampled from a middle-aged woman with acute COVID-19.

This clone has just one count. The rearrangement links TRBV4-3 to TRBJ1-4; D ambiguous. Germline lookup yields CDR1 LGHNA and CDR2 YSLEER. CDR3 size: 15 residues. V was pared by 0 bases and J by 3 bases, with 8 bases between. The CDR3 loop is CASSQDNSPNEKLFF. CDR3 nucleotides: TGCGCCAGCAGCCAAGATAACAGTCCTAATGAAAAACTGTTTTTT.

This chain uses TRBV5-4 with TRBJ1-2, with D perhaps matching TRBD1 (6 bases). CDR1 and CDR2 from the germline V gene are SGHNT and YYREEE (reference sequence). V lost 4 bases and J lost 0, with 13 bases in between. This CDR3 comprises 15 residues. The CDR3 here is CASSGTRGSNYGYTF. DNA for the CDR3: TGTGCCAGCAGCGGAACGAGGGGGTCTAACTATGGCTACACCTTC.

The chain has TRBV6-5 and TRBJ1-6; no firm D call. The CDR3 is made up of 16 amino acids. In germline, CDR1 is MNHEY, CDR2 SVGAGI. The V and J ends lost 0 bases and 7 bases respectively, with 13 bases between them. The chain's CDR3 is CASSYSSPPPNSPLHF. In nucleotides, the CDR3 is TGTGCCAGCAGTTACTCTAGCCCCCCGCCGAATTCACCCCTCCACTTT.

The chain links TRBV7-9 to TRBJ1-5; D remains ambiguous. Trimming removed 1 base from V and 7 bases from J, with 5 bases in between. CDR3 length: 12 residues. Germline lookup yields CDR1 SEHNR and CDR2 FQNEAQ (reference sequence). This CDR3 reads CASSLGLQPQHF. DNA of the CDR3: TGTGCCAGCAGCTTAGGGCTCCAGCCCCAGCATTTT.

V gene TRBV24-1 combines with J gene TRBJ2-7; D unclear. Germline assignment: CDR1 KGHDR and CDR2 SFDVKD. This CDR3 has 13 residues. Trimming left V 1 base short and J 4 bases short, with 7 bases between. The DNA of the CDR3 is TGTGCCACCAGTGATTTTGGCAGGTACGAGCAGTACTTC. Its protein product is CATSDFGRYEQYF.

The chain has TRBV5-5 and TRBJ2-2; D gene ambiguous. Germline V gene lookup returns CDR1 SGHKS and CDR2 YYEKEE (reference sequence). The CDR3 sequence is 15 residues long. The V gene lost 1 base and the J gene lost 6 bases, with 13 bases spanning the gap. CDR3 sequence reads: CASSLQLIAAGELFF. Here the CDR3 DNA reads TGTGCCAGCAGCTTGCAGCTCATTGCGGCCGGGGAGCTGTTTTTT.

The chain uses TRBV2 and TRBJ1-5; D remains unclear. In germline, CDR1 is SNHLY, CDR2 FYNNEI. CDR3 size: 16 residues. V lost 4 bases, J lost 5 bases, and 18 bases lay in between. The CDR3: CASSAGSYFGDQPQHF. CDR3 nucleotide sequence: TGTGCCAGCAGTGCCGGGAGTTACTTCGGGGATCAGCCCCAGCATTTT.

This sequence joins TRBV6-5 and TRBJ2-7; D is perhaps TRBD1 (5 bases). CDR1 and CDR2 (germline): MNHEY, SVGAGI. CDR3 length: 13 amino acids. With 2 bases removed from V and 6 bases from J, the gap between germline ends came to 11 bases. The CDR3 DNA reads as TGTGCCAGCAGTTACAGGGGAATTGGCGAGCAGTACTTC. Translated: CASSYRGIGEQYF.

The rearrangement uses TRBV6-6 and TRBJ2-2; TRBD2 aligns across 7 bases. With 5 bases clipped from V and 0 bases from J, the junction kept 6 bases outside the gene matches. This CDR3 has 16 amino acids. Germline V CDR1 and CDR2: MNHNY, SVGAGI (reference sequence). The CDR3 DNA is TGTGCCAGCAGTCCGAGCGGGGCCGCGAACACCGGGGAGCTGTTTTTT. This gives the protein CASSPSGAANTGELFF.

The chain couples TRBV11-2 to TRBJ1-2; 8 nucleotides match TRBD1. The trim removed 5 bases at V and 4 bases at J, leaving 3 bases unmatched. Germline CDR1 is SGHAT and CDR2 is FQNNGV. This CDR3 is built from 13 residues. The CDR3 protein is CASSRTGIYGYTF. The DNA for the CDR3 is TGTGCCAGCAGCCGGACAGGGATCTATGGCTACACCTTC.

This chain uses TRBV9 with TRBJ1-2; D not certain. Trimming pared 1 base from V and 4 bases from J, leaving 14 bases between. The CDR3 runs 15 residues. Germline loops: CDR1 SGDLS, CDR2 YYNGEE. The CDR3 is CASSVTGEEGYGYTF. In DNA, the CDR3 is TGTGCCAGCAGCGTAACGGGTGAGGAGGGCTATGGCTACACCTTC.

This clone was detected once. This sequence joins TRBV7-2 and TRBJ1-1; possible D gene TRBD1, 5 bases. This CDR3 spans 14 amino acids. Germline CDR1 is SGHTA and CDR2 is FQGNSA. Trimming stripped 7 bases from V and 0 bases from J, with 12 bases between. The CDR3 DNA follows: TGTGCCAGCACCCAAGGGGCGTTGAACACTGAAGCTTTCTTT. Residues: CASTQGALNTEAFF.

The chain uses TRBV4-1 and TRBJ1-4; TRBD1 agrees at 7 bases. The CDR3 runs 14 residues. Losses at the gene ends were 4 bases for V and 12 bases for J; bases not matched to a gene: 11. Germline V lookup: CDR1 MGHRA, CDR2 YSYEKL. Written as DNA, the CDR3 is TGCGCCAGCAGCCCCCTTGACAGGGAAGGTGAACTGTTTTTT. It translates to CASSPLDREGELFF.

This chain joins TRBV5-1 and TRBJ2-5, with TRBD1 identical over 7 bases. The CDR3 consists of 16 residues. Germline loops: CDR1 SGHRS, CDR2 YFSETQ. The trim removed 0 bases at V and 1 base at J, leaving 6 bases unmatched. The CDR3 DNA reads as TGCGCCAGCAGCTTGGGCGAGGGGGCCCTCCAAGAGACCCAGTACTTC. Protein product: CASSLGEGALQETQYF.

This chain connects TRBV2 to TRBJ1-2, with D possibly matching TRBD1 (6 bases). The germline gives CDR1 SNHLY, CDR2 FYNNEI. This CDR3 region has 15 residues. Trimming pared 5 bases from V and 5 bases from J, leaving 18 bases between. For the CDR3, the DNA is TGTGCCAGCAGTAGGATCGGGGCAGGGGTTTATGGCTACACCTTC. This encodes CASSRIGAGVYGYTF.

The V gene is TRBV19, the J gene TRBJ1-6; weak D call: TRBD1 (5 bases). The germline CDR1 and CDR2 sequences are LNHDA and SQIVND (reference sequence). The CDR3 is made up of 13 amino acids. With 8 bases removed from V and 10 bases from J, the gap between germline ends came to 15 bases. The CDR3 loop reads CASRGERRSPLHF. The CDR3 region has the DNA TGTGCCAGTCGGGGGGAACGGAGGTCACCCCTCCACTTT.

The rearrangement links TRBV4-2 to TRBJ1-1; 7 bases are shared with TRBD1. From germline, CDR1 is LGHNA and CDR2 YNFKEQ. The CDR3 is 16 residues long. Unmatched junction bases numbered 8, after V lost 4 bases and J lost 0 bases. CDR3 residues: CASSLRTGIMNTEAFF. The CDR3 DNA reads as TGTGCCAGCAGCCTCCGGACAGGAATTATGAACACTGAAGCTTTCTTT.

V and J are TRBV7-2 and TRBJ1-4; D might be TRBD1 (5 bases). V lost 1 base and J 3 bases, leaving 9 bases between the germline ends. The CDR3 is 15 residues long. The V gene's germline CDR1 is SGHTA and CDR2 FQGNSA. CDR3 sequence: CASSLVGGANEKLFF. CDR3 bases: TGTGCCAGCAGCTTAGTGGGAGGGGCTAATGAAAAACTGTTTTTT.